One sample yielded the 25 T cell receptor beta chains listed below, sequenced in a study of T cell responses to AZD1222 COVID-19 vaccine listed by TCRdb under 2021. Library preparation was by the immunoSEQ multiplex PCR assay. The table was pulled from immuneACCESS by TCRdb, which kept in-frame rearrangements only. Such tables lose some clones; where checked, under half of the loss comes from unresolved V genes, and the rest has no known cause. For this sample the table gives 150,000 or so clones, of which roughly 90% were detected only once. Approximately 1.5% of the sample is in the top ten clones. In the paper's terms, the time point label means: baseline before first vaccination. The sample in question was peripheral blood, obtained on day 0 of AZD1222 vaccination. The receptors stem from an adult in good health.

The V and J genes are TRBV5-6 and TRBJ1-5; unclear D gene. Germline assignment: CDR1 SGHDT and CDR2 YYEEEE. CDR3 length equals 15 residues. Deletions cut 0 bases from V and 6 bases from J, with 13 bases between. DNA for the CDR3: TGTGCCAGCAGCTTGGGGGTAGTTGGAGGTCAGCCCCAGCATTTT. Its protein is CASSLGVVGGQPQHF.

This sequence joins TRBV28 and TRBJ1-2; no clear D. The CDR3 consists of 10 residues. CDR1 and CDR2 (germline): MDHEN, SYDVKM. Trimming took off 8 bases at V and 3 bases at J, with 4 bases between the two ends. CDR3 in amino acids: CASGYYGYTF. The CDR3 nucleotides read TGTGCCAGCGGCTACTATGGCTACACCTTC.

This sequence joins TRBV12-5 and TRBJ1-2; 8 bases are a match to TRBD1. CDR1 and CDR2 from the germline V gene are LGHNT and FRNRAP. The J segment lost 3 bases and the V segment lost 5 bases, leaving 11 bases of the junction unmatched. CDR3 length: 16 amino acids. The CDR3 loop is CASGPDRGEGYYGYTF. CDR3 in DNA: TGTGCTAGTGGTCCCGACAGGGGAGAAGGGTACTATGGCTACACCTTC.

The J gene is TRBJ1-2, the V gene TRBV2, with 12 bases fitting TRBD1. With V trimmed by 7 bases and J by 4 bases, 7 bases remained unmatched. The CDR3 is 15 amino acids. Germline CDR1 reads SNHLY; CDR2 reads FYNNEI. CDR3 sequence reads: CASKGGTGGIYGYTF. In DNA form, the CDR3 reads TGTGCCAGCAAAGGCGGGACAGGGGGCATCTATGGCTACACCTTC.

The chain joins TRBV6-4 to TRBJ1-1; 8 nucleotides agree with TRBD1. The CDR3 covers 13 residues. Germline values: CDR1 MRHNA, CDR2 SNTAGT. The trim removed 6 bases at V and 4 bases at J, leaving 4 bases unmatched. CDR3 sequence reads: CASRPTGGTEAFF. CDR3 DNA: TGTGCCAGCAGACCTACAGGGGGCACTGAAGCTTTCTTT.

V is TRBV7-2 and J is TRBJ1-4; D is uncertain. CDR3 length: 14 residues. V was shortened by 5 bases and J by 2 bases, with 9 bases between the two germline ends. The germline V gene has CDR1 SGHTA and CDR2 FQGNSA. CDR3 nucleotides: TGTGCCAGCAGCACGGAATCGACTAATGAAAAACTGTTTTTT. Its translation is CASSTESTNEKLFF.

The rearrangement uses TRBV29-1 and TRBJ2-1; D tentatively fits TRBD1 or TRBD2 (5 bases each). Trimming cost V 3 bases and J 6 bases, with 12 bases left between them. Germline V gene lookup returns CDR1 SQVTM and CDR2 ANQGSEA. This CDR3 has 13 amino acids. Here the CDR3 DNA reads TGCAGCGTTGATATGGGGGTGGGCAATGAGCAGTTCTTC. Its translation is CSVDMGVGNEQFF.

The gene calls are TRBV7-2 and TRBJ2-7; tentative D call: TRBD1 (6 bases). Germline V lookup: CDR1 SGHTA, CDR2 FQGNSA. Deletions cut 1 base from V and 8 bases from J, with 15 bases between. This CDR3 has 14 amino acids. The CDR3 region is CASSLEFRGYQQYF. The CDR3 nucleotides read TGTGCCAGCAGCTTAGAATTCAGGGGTTACCAGCAGTACTTC.

The gene calls are TRBV7-8 and TRBJ1-5; D uncertain. Trimming left V 3 bases short and J 3 bases short, with 9 bases between. CDR1 is SGHVS and CDR2 is FQNEAQ in the germline V gene. The CDR3 runs 14 residues. The CDR3 DNA follows: TGTGCCAGCAGCTTTTTGCGGGACAATCAGCCCCAGCATTTT. Protein product: CASSFLRDNQPQHF.

V usage is TRBV27 and J usage is TRBJ2-3; 12 bases agree with TRBD1. This CDR3 is built from 18 residues. Germline CDR1 reads MNHEY; CDR2 reads SMNVEV (reference sequence). The V gene end was trimmed by 5 bases and the J gene end by 4 bases; junction bases not matched to a gene: 13. This CDR3 reads CASSPTPGQGARADTQYF. The CDR3 region has the DNA TGTGCCAGCAGTCCTACTCCGGGACAGGGGGCGCGTGCAGATACGCAGTATTTT.

This chain links TRBV7-2 with TRBJ2-1, with D hard to call. The CDR3 runs 14 residues. CDR1 is SGHTA and CDR2 is FQGNSA in the germline V gene. Between the trimmed V and J ends, which lost 2 bases and 4 bases, there was a span of 9 bases. Here the CDR3 reads CASSLRHLYNEQFF. CDR3 in DNA: TGTGCCAGCAGCTTACGACATTTGTACAATGAGCAGTTCTTC.

The gene calls are TRBV27 and TRBJ2-2; D gene ambiguous. Trimming stripped 3 bases from V and 3 bases from J, with 2 bases between. The V gene's germline CDR1 is MNHEY and CDR2 SMNVEV (reference sequence). The CDR3 sequence is 12 residues long. DNA of the CDR3: TGTGCCAGCAGTTTGGACACCGGGGAGCTGTTTTTT. This sequence encodes CASSLDTGELFF.

V is TRBV6-1 and J is TRBJ1-1; D unresolved. Germline CDR1 reads MNHNS; CDR2 reads SASEGT. The CDR3 is 14 amino acids. V lost 2 bases and J lost 3, with 10 bases in between. The CDR3 DNA reads as TGTGCCAGCAGTGAAACGACGGGCTACACTGAAGCTTTCTTT. Its translation is CASSETTGYTEAFF.

This chain connects TRBV4-2 to TRBJ1-4; D might be TRBD1 (6 bases). The CDR3 loop spans 15 amino acids. V was clipped by 9 bases and J by 6 bases, with 20 bases between them. The V gene's germline CDR1 is LGHNA and CDR2 YNFKEQ. CDR3 DNA sequence: TGTGCCAGTAAAAAACCGGGACAAATGGATGAAAAACTGTTTTTT. Translation: CASKKPGQMDEKLFF.

The genes are TRBV27 and TRBJ1-2; TRBD1 matches 7 bases. The CDR3 loop spans 18 amino acids. Trimming removed 7 bases from V and 1 base from J; junction bases left unmatched: 18. The V gene's germline CDR1 is MNHEY and CDR2 SMNVEV (reference sequence). This chain's CDR3 is CASTASAGTAINNYGYTF. The CDR3 DNA sequence: TGTGCCAGCACCGCCAGCGCCGGGACAGCGATTAATAACTATGGCTACACCTTC.

In its sample, this clone was seen once. V and J are TRBV5-1 and TRBJ1-1, with 7 bases aligning to TRBD1. Unmatched junction bases numbered 14, after V lost 0 bases and J lost 3 bases. Germline V gene data show CDR1 as SGHRS and CDR2 as YFSETQ. This CDR3 contains 18 residues. The CDR3 protein is CASSLATGQLGWDTEAFF. CDR3 bases: TGCGCCAGCAGCTTGGCCACGGGACAGCTAGGGTGGGACACTGAAGCTTTCTTT.

The genes are TRBV27 and TRBJ2-7; D is possibly TRBD1 (6 bases). Germline values: CDR1 MNHEY, CDR2 SMNVEV (reference sequence). CDR3 length: 13 amino acids. With 6 bases removed from V and 0 bases from J, the gap between germline ends came to 9 bases. Here the CDR3 reads CASRLQGSYEQYF. In DNA, the CDR3 is TGTGCCAGCAGATTACAGGGCTCCTACGAGCAGTACTTC.

V and J are TRBV6-5 and TRBJ1-2; TRBD1 aligns across 8 bases. Germline V gene lookup returns CDR1 MNHEY and CDR2 SVGAGI. The V gene end was trimmed by 6 bases and the J gene end by 4 bases; junction bases not matched to a gene: 7. The CDR3 extends over 14 amino acids. The CDR3 sequence is CASRAGQGLYGYTF. CDR3 DNA sequence: TGTGCCAGCAGAGCTGGACAGGGCCTCTATGGCTACACCTTC.

This clone was counted a single time. The rearrangement uses TRBV10-3 and TRBJ1-5, with no clear D. The CDR3 has 15 residues. CDR1 is ENHRY and CDR2 is SYGVKD in the germline V gene. Trimming took off 4 bases at V and 4 bases at J, with 14 bases between the two ends. Here the CDR3 reads CAISGGRSKNQPQHF. As DNA, the CDR3 is TGTGCCATCAGTGGAGGACGTAGCAAGAATCAGCCCCAGCATTTT.

This chain connects TRBV19 to TRBJ1-4, with unresolved D. The V end lost 6 bases, the J end lost 0 bases, and 14 bases lay between the germline ends. The CDR3 spans 16 residues. Per germline, CDR1 LNHDA and CDR2 SQIVND (reference sequence). The CDR3 region has the DNA TGTGCCAGTAGAGAGAGGACCCAAGCAACTAATGAAAAACTGTTTTTT. Translation: CASRERTQATNEKLFF.

V usage is TRBV19 and J usage is TRBJ1-3, with 8 bases that match TRBD1. The CDR3 has 13 amino acids. In germline, CDR1 is LNHDA, CDR2 SQIVND (reference sequence). V dropped 10 bases and J dropped 4; count of bases not matched to a gene: 6. DNA for the CDR3: TGTGCCACCACATGGACAGGGGGAAACACCATATATTTT. Encoded protein: CATTWTGGNTIYF.

In its sample, this clone was seen once. V usage is TRBV9 and J usage is TRBJ2-3; 13 nucleotides align to TRBD2. This CDR3 comprises 16 residues. Per germline, CDR1 SGDLS and CDR2 YYNGEE. V lost 4 bases to trimming and J lost 4 bases; unmatched junction nucleotides: 6. The CDR3 DNA follows: TGTGCCAGCAGCTCAGGGACTAGCGGGACCCCAGATACGCAGTATTTT. Translation: CASSSGTSGTPDTQYF.

This chain joins TRBV7-2 and TRBJ2-7, with TRBD2 as a possible D gene (5 bases). Germline V lookup: CDR1 SGHTA, CDR2 FQGNSA. The CDR3 spans 15 residues. V was clipped by 4 bases and J by 2 bases, with 15 bases between them. CDR3 loop: CASSSLGKRTYEQYF. As DNA, the CDR3 is TGTGCCAGCAGCTCCCTCGGAAAGCGGACCTACGAGCAGTACTTC.

This chain links TRBV19 with TRBJ1-2; TRBD1 might be the D (6 bases). This CDR3 comprises 15 residues. Per germline, CDR1 LNHDA and CDR2 SQIVND (reference sequence). Trimming removed 5 bases at V and 7 bases at J, with 20 bases between. The CDR3 coding sequence is TGTGCCAGTAGTCCTTCGCTCGCAGGGGATTCTGGCTACACCTTC. Translation: CASSPSLAGDSGYTF.

The J gene is TRBJ2-7, the V gene TRBV27; tentatively, D is TRBD1 (5 bases). V was clipped by 2 bases and J by 2 bases, with 13 bases between them. This CDR3 contains 15 residues. Germline CDR1 MNHEY, CDR2 SMNVEV (reference sequence). The CDR3 sequence is CASSLLGRETYEQYF. CDR3 nucleotides: TGTGCCAGCAGTTTACTGGGCAGGGAAACCTACGAGCAGTACTTC.